A single sample is the source of the 18 T cell receptor beta chains below, sequenced in a study of OX40 agonist ivuxolimab in advanced cancers. Assay used: immunoSEQ multiplex PCR; TCRdb lists only in-frame clones, some missing. Seen here are tens of thousands of clones, approximately 90% observed once, and the top ten hold less than 0.35%. The source was CD4+ or CD8+ T cells sorted from blood, collected in a trial of the OX40 agonist ivuxolimab. The origin of the receptors is an adult with an advanced solid tumor such as melanoma, head and neck, liver or kidney cancer.

The genes are TRBV7-2 and TRBJ1-4; 8 bases map to TRBD1. The V gene end was trimmed by 4 bases and the J gene end by 8 bases; junction bases not matched to a gene: 12. The CDR3 length is 16 residues. Germline V gene data show CDR1 as SGHTA and CDR2 as FQGNSA. The CDR3 DNA sequence: TGTGCCAGCAGCTCGCGGAAGCCGGGACAGGCGGAAAAACTGTTTTTT. It codes for CASSSRKPGQAEKLFF.

CDR3 sequence reads: CASRERSTYEQYF. CDR3 coding DNA: TGTGCCAGTAGAGAGCGGAGTACCTACGAGCAGTACTTC. The rearrangement uses TRBV19 and TRBJ2-7; perhaps TRBD2 as D (5 bases). V lost 6 bases and J 2 bases, leaving 11 bases between the germline ends. Looked up from germline, CDR1 is LNHDA and CDR2 is SQIVND (reference sequence). CDR3 size: 13 residues.

This chain uses TRBV28 with TRBJ1-5, with D hard to call. The CDR3 length is 13 residues. V was trimmed by 4 bases and J by 13 bases, leaving 17 bases between them. The V gene's germline CDR1 is MDHEN and CDR2 SYDVKM. CDR3 coding DNA: TGTGCCAGCAGTTCCCCCGCGACATTCAGTCAGCATTTT. Protein product: CASSSPATFSQHF.

V usage is TRBV19 and J usage is TRBJ2-5; D is perhaps TRBD2 (6 bases). The CDR3 spans 14 residues. Trimming removed 6 bases from V and 0 bases from J, with 11 bases in between. Per germline, CDR1 LNHDA and CDR2 SQIVND (reference sequence). CDR3 sequence: CASRGGPDQETQYF. In DNA, the CDR3 is TGTGCCAGTAGAGGAGGGCCAGACCAAGAGACCCAGTACTTC.

The chain links TRBV18 to TRBJ2-2; 8 nucleotides align to TRBD1. Germline CDR1 and CDR2: KGHSH and LQKENI. CDR3 length: 17 residues. V trimming: 6 bases; J trimming: 1 base; junction bases outside the gene matches: 10. CDR3 residues: CASSTYSGTGNTGELFF. DNA for the CDR3: TGTGCCAGCTCTACATACTCCGGGACAGGGAACACCGGGGAGCTGTTTTTT. Combining the CDR3 with reference TRBV18 and TRBJ2-2 gives the whole variable domain NAGVMQNPRHLVRRRGQEARLRCSPMKGHSHVYWYRQLPEEGLKFMVYLQKENIIDESGMPKERFSAEFPKEGPSILRIQQVVRGDSAAYFCASSTYSGTGNTGELFFGEGSRLTVL.

The chain employs TRBV28 and TRBJ2-7; TRBD2 matches at 13 bases. Germline values: CDR1 MDHEN, CDR2 SYDVKM. CDR3 length: 15 amino acids. V dropped 5 bases and J dropped 2; count of bases not matched to a gene: 3. The CDR3 here is CASSATSGGTYEQYF. CDR3 coding DNA: TGTGCCAGCAGTGCGACTAGCGGGGGGACCTACGAGCAGTACTTC.

The chain employs TRBV30 and TRBJ1-5; 8 bases agree with TRBD1. V shed 3 bases and J 7 bases; nucleotides not matched to a gene: 5. Germline CDR1 reads GTSNPN; CDR2 reads SVGIG (reference sequence). CDR3 length equals 13 residues. CDR3 protein: CAWSVQGGQPQHF. CDR3 coding DNA: TGTGCCTGGAGCGTACAGGGGGGCCAGCCCCAGCATTTT.

The chain employs TRBV7-9 and TRBJ2-1, with 9 bases that match TRBD1. Germline CDR1 SEHNR, CDR2 FQNEAQ (reference sequence). The CDR3 contains 14 residues. Losses at the gene ends were 5 bases for V and 6 bases for J; bases not matched to a gene: 5. This CDR3 is CASSQHRGPNEQFF. CDR3 nucleotide sequence: TGTGCCAGCAGCCAACACAGGGGGCCCAATGAGCAGTTCTTC.

This chain connects TRBV18 to TRBJ2-7, with D unclear. Germline V gene sequence: CDR1 KGHSH, CDR2 LQKENI. The V and J ends lost 0 bases and 6 bases respectively, with 3 bases between them. The CDR3 sequence is 11 residues long. CDR3 loop: CASSPPFEQYF. The CDR3 bases are TGTGCCAGCTCACCACCGTTCGAGCAGTACTTC.

This sequence joins TRBV28 and TRBJ2-7, with a weak D call TRBD2 (5 bases). The CDR3 runs to 16 residues. Germline V gene sequence: CDR1 MDHEN, CDR2 SYDVKM. The germline V and J ends were trimmed by 2 bases and 0 bases, with 14 bases remaining between them. The CDR3 sequence is CASSLLGGLNSYEQYF. CDR3 nucleotides: TGTGCCAGCAGTTTACTAGGCGGACTGAACTCCTACGAGCAGTACTTC.

The chain has TRBV5-5 and TRBJ1-1; the D gene is possibly TRBD1 (5 bases). Trimming removed 5 bases at V and 5 bases at J, with 13 bases between. The germline V gene has CDR1 SGHKS and CDR2 YYEKEE (reference sequence). This CDR3 spans 13 amino acids. CDR3 region: CASSSGPDTEAFF. The CDR3 nucleotides read TGTGCCAGCAGTTCGGGGCCCGATACTGAAGCTTTCTTT.

V gene TRBV5-1 combines with J gene TRBJ2-1; 7 bases line up with TRBD1. Germline CDR1 and CDR2: SGHRS and YFSETQ. Germline trimming cut 4 bases from V and 6 bases from J; bases unmatched to any gene: 10. The CDR3 runs to 15 residues. The CDR3 bases are TGCGCCAGCAGCACAGGGGACGGAGACTTCAATGAGCAGTTCTTC. Translation: CASSTGDGDFNEQFF.

The V and J genes are TRBV7-9 and TRBJ1-5; 7 nucleotides line up with TRBD1. The V and J ends lost 1 base and 6 bases, in that order; junction bases with no gene match: 9. This CDR3 spans 16 amino acids. Germline V gene sequence: CDR1 SEHNR, CDR2 FQNEAQ (reference sequence). This CDR3 is CASSLDGRGSSQPQHF. In nucleotides, the CDR3 is TGTGCCAGCAGCTTAGATGGCAGGGGGTCTAGTCAGCCCCAGCATTTT.

This clone was detected once. The V call is TRBV7-2, the J call TRBJ2-5; TRBD2 agrees at 16 bases. CDR3 length: 18 amino acids. CDR1 and CDR2 from the germline V gene are SGHTA and FQGNSA. V lost 0 bases to trimming and J lost 7 bases; unmatched junction nucleotides: 8. The CDR3 loop is CASSLATGLAGGPGTQYF. As DNA, the CDR3 is TGTGCCAGCAGCTTAGCTACGGGACTAGCGGGAGGGCCTGGGACCCAGTACTTC.

This CDR3 reads CASSALQGNTEAFF. The CDR3 nucleotides read TGTGCCAGCAGCGCCCTACAGGGGAACACTGAAGCTTTCTTT. The V and J genes are TRBV7-2 and TRBJ1-1, with TRBD1 as a possible D gene (6 bases). The CDR3 is 14 amino acids. The V end lost 5 bases, the J end lost 1 base, and 11 bases lay between the germline ends. Germline V gene lookup returns CDR1 SGHTA and CDR2 FQGNSA. Supplemented by reference TRBV7-2 and TRBJ1-1, the full variable domain reads GAGVSQSPSNKVTEKGKDVELRCDPISGHTALYWYRQSLGQGLEFLIYFQGNSAPDKSGLPSDRFSAERTGGSVSTLTIQRTQQEDSAVYLCASSALQGNTEAFFGQGTRLTVV.

This clone was found once. The rearrangement uses TRBV28 and TRBJ2-1; 9 bases fit TRBD1. Germline trimming cut 5 bases from V and 0 bases from J; bases unmatched to any gene: 5. This CDR3 has 16 amino acids. The V gene's germline CDR1 is MDHEN and CDR2 SYDVKM. The CDR3 here is CASSQVTGGSYNEQFF. The CDR3, as DNA: TGTGCCAGCAGTCAAGTGACAGGGGGCTCCTACAATGAGCAGTTCTTC.

V is TRBV5-4 and J is TRBJ2-3; TRBD2 matches at 8 bases. The CDR3 sequence is 15 residues long. Trimming removed 4 bases from V and 7 bases from J; junction bases left unmatched: 11. Per the germline V gene, CDR1 is SGHNT and CDR2 is YYREEE (reference sequence). The CDR3 loop reads CASSGDMTSVHTQYF. The CDR3 DNA follows: TGTGCCAGCAGCGGCGACATGACTAGCGTACATACGCAGTATTTT.

This chain uses TRBV18 with TRBJ2-3, with 7 positions matching TRBD1. The CDR3 has 15 residues. Germline CDR1 reads KGHSH; CDR2 reads LQKENI. V lost 5 bases, J lost 2 bases, and 7 bases stayed unmatched. The CDR3 region has the DNA TGTGCCAGCTCATCAGGGGGACCCTCCACAGATACGCAGTATTTT. The encoded protein is CASSSGGPSTDTQYF.